The T cell receptor beta chain under discussion was sequenced for a study of graft-versus-host responses after intestinal transplantation. Study-wide results and limits: Present in recipient marrow, GvH clones included some that appeared first in ileum or blood.

Trimming took off 3 bases at V and 3 bases at J, with 6 bases between the two ends. The CDR3 runs to 11 residues. Per the germline V gene, CDR1 is GTSNPN and CDR2 is SVGIG (reference sequence). The data were produced by immunoSEQ multiplex PCR, yet TCRdb's version contains in-frame clones alone and is incomplete. The sample lists tens of thousands of clones, 80% to 95% occurring once. In regard to this clone: Its antigen remains unidentified.

The sample in question was bone marrow, obtained less than 750 days after intestinal transplantation. The rearrangement joins TRBV30 to TRBJ2-7; D not resolved. This receptor was taken from a human patient who received an intestinal transplant, so some T cells may come from the graft donor. This chain's CDR3 is CAWSPNYEQYF. The CDR3 coding sequence is TGTGCCTGGAGCCCCAACTACGAGCAGTACTTC.